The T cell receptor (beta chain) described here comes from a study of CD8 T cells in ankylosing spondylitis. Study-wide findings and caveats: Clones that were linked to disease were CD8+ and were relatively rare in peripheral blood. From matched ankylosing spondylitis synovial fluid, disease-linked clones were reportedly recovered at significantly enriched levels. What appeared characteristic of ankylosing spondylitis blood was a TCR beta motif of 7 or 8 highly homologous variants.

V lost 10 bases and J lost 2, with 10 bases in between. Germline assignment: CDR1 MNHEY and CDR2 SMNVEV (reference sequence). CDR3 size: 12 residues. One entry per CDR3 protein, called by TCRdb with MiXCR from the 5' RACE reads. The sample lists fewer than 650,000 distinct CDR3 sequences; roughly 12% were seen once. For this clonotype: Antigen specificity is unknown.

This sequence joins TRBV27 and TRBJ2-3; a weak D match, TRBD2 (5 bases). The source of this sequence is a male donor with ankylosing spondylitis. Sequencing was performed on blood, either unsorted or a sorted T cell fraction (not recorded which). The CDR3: CATRTVTDTQYF. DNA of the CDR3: TGTGCCACCAGGACTGTCACAGATACGCAGTATTTT.